This TCR beta chain is from a study of blood T cell repertoires in COVID-19 (dated by TCRdb to the early 2020s). With respect to the entire study: Samples from collaborators originated in the United States, Italy and Spain and spanned both the acute and convalescent phases of COVID-19. The prospective study material was composed of cDNA or gDNA derived from T cells, B-cell-depleted T cells, or PBMCs. The dataset comprised deeply sampled blood TCRbeta repertoires from subjects exposed to, actively infected with, or recovered from COVID-19. The repertoires were released in a freely available public database intended as a resource for research on the immune response to SARS-CoV-2. Samples came from the ongoing ImmuneRACE study (first 160 participants) plus 1,254 subjects from 6 global collaborators. Nearly every sample came with metadata listing a de-identified subject ID, COVID-19 status, age in years and sex. Where available, HLA class I and class II types were taken from metadata supplied by the sample provider and were not determined by assay-based typing. The paper as a whole reports these results and caveats: Clinical and demographic metadata were provided uncurated, with the amount varying by source and participant.

V and J are trimmed by 4 bases and 4 bases, and the gene matches miss 14 bases of the junction. From the germline V gene, CDR1 is SGHTS and CDR2 is YDEGEE. The CDR3 holds 16 amino acids from the cysteine to the phenylalanine. This entry keeps only the CDR3 DNA: 48 bases, framed from base 1. TCRbeta CDR3 regions were amplified from genomic DNA using the immunoSEQ Assay, a bias-controlled multiplex PCR. The published analysis was carried out like this. The number of nucleated cells in each sample was estimated from the amplification of reference gene primers within the assay. Sequence reads were collapsed and filtered to measure the absolute abundance of every unique TCRbeta CDR3 rearrangement. For each sample, productive Simpson clonality was calculated by taking the square root of Simpson's diversity index across productive rearrangements. TCRdb carries this immuneACCESS record with in-frame sequences only. Its versions omit some clonotypes, under half of them owing to an unresolved V gene in the studies checked, with the rest unexplained. D and trimming were read from the DNA, whereas the V and J calls and clone size are those reported in that table. Within this sample are about 150,000 clones, with 65% to 90% of them counted one time only. The ten largest clonotypes hold around 10% of the sample.

Concerning this clone: The clone's antigen remains unknown. Base qualities are not provided; no much larger clone lies one nucleotide away.

One collaborating source in Seattle enrolled patients during active infection and followed them longitudinally through the course of disease. Whole blood was collected in K2EDTA tubes by collaborating institutions according to the institutions' own protocols. For TCRbeta analysis, collaborator samples were shipped as frozen whole blood, as isolated PBMCs, or as DNA extracted from either sample type. Sequenced material: peripheral blood. This chain joins TRBV5-8 to TRBJ2-7; 7 junctional bases match TRBD2. The TCR comes from an older woman with COVID-19, enrolled during active disease. The CDR3 sequence is CASSAWTGTTTYEQYF. The DNA sequence follows: TGTGCCAGCAGCGCATGGACCGGGACTACCACATACGAGCAGTACTTC.